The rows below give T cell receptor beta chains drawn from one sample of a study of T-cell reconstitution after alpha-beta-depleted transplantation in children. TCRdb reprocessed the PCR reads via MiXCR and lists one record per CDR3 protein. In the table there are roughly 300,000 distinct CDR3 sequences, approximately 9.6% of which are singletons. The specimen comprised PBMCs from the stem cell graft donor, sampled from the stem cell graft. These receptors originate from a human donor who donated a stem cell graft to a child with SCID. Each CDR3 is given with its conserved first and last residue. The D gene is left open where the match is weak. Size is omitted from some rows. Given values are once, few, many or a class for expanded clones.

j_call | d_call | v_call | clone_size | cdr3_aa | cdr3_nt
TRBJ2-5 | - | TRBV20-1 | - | CSARPGLSGETQYF | TGCAGTGCTAGACCGGGACTCTCAGGGGAGACCCAGTACTTC
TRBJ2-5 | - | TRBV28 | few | CASILGGVGETQYF | TGTGCCAGCATACTTGGAGGGGTTGGGGAGACCCAGTACTTC
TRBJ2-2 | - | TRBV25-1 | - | CASSEGGRTGELFF | TGTGCCAGCAGTGAGGGGGGCAGGACCGGGGAGCTGTTTTTT
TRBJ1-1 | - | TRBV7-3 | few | CASSLIRGSEAFF | TGTGCCAGCAGCTTAATTCGGGGTAGTGAAGCTTTCTTT
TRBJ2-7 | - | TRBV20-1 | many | CSARVETGRVEQYF | TGCAGTGCTAGAGTTGAGACAGGGAGGGTCGAGCAGTACTTC
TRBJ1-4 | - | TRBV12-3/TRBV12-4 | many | CASSGDGREKLFF | TGTGCCAGCAGCGGAGACGGGCGAGAAAAACTGTTTTTT
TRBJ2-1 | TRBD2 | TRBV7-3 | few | CASSPGLAGSEQFF | TGTGCCAGCAGCCCGGGACTAGCGGGCAGCGAGCAGTTCTTC
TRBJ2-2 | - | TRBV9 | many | CASSVDGGLPNTGELFF | TGTGCCAGCAGCGTAGACGGCGGGCTCCCGAACACCGGGGAGCTGTTTTTT
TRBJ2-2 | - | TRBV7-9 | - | CASSPGIATGELFF | TGTGCCAGCAGCCCTGGGATAGCCACCGGGGAGCTGTTTTTT
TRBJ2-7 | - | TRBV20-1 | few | CSASNSYEQYF | TGCAGTGCTAGTAATTCCTACGAGCAGTACTTC
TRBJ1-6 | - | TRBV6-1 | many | CASSEQGSDSPLHF | TGTGCCAGCAGTGAACAGGGGAGTGATTCACCCCTCCACTTT
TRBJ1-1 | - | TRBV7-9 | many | CASSPGTFEAFF | TGTGCCAGCAGCCCAGGGACGTTTGAAGCTTTCTTT
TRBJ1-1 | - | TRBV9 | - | CASSELLNTEAFF | TGTGCCAGCAGCGAACTCCTTAACACTGAAGCTTTCTTT